The next 24 T cell receptor beta chains were all read from a single sample in a study of blood T cell repertoires in COVID-19. The method was immunoSEQ multiplex PCR; TCRdb's version includes in-frame clones alone and lacks a portion of them. The sample gives around 230,000 clones, 83% of which show up once; approximately 2.5% is in the top ten. Material: peripheral blood. These receptors originate from a woman aged 70-85 years with active or convalescent COVID-19.

This clone was seen once. The chain uses TRBV30 and TRBJ2-5; no definite D call. Germline lookup yields CDR1 GTSNPN and CDR2 SVGIG (reference sequence). V dropped 0 bases and J dropped 5 bases, with 4 bases sitting between them. This CDR3 has 11 amino acids. The CDR3 region has the DNA TGTGCCTGGAGTGTCGGGGAGACCCAGTACTTC. Protein: CAWSVGETQYF.

The chain carries TRBV7-9 and TRBJ1-2; D is possibly TRBD1 (5 bases). Germline V gene data show CDR1 as SEHNR and CDR2 as FQNEAQ (reference sequence). Trimming shortened V by 0 bases and J by 3 bases, and 8 bases separated the two germline ends. The CDR3 is 14 residues long. CDR3 residues: CASSLAGVHYGYTF. In DNA form, the CDR3 reads TGTGCCAGCAGCTTAGCAGGGGTTCACTATGGCTACACCTTC.

This chain connects TRBV10-1 to TRBJ2-7; 7 bases are shared with TRBD2. V trimming: 6 bases; J trimming: 2 bases; junction bases outside the gene matches: 16. The germline V gene has CDR1 WNHNN and CDR2 SYGVQD (reference sequence). The CDR3 extends over 17 amino acids. CDR3 loop: CASSFFFGAGDTYEQYF. The CDR3 nucleotides are TGCGCCAGCAGCTTTTTTTTCGGGGCGGGGGATACCTACGAGCAGTACTTC.

V gene TRBV19 combines with J gene TRBJ1-2; D gene unclear. V lost 3 bases, J lost 2 bases, and 7 bases lay in between. In germline, CDR1 is LNHDA, CDR2 SQIVND (reference sequence). The CDR3 has 13 residues. CDR3 nucleotide sequence: TGTGCCAGTAGTATCCGGGAAAACTATGGCTACACCTTC. Translated, it gives CASSIRENYGYTF. Using reference TRBV19 and TRBJ1-2 for the parts outside the CDR3, the full variable domain is DGGITQSPKYLFRKEGQNVTLSCEQNLNHDAMYWYRQDPGQGLRLIYYSQIVNDFQKGDIAEGYSVSREKKESFPLTVTSAQKNPTAFYLCASSIRENYGYTFGSGTRLTVV.

The rearrangement uses TRBV18 and TRBJ1-2; possibly TRBD1 for D (6 bases). The CDR3 sequence is 15 residues long. Trimming took off 3 bases at V and 8 bases at J, with 19 bases between the two ends. Germline values: CDR1 KGHSH, CDR2 LQKENI. In DNA form, the CDR3 reads TGTGCCAGCTCACCGACCTCGGACAGCCAAGGCGGCTACACCTTC. As protein: CASSPTSDSQGGYTF.

CDR3 in amino acids: CANSWAPNTGELFF. In DNA, the CDR3 is TGTGCCAACTCTTGGGCTCCGAACACCGGGGAGCTGTTTTTT. V usage is TRBV6-6 and J usage is TRBJ2-2, with D unclear. This CDR3 is 14 amino acids long. V lost 10 bases and J 0 bases, leaving 12 bases between the germline ends. The germline V gene has CDR1 MNHNY and CDR2 SVGAGI (reference sequence).

The V gene is TRBV2, the J gene TRBJ2-7; D gene ambiguous. This CDR3 is built from 11 residues. The V gene lost 4 bases and the J gene lost 3 bases, with 4 bases spanning the gap. CDR1 is SNHLY and CDR2 is FYNNEI in the germline V gene. The CDR3 loop is CASSVFYEQYF. The CDR3 bases are TGTGCCAGCAGTGTCTTCTACGAGCAGTACTTC. Complete variable domain (other parts from reference TRBV2 and TRBJ2-7): EPEVTQTPSHQVTQMGQEVILRCVPISNHLYFYWYRQILGQKVEFLVSFYNNEISEKSEIFDDQFSVERPDGSNFTLKIRSTKLEDSAMYFCASSVFYEQYFGPGTRLTVT.

V and J are TRBV2 and TRBJ2-5; D gene ambiguous. V lost 7 bases and J lost 7, with 13 bases in between. The germline V gene encodes CDR1 SNHLY and CDR2 FYNNEI. This CDR3 contains 12 residues. The CDR3 sequence: CASNLPPGTQYF. The CDR3 region has the DNA TGTGCCAGCAACTTACCCCCAGGGACCCAGTACTTC.

This clone was seen once. The genes are TRBV6-4 and TRBJ2-5, with a tentative D call TRBD1 (6 bases). Trimming took 5 bases from V and 4 from J, leaving 14 bases between them. From germline, CDR1 is MRHNA and CDR2 SNTAGT. CDR3 size: 14 residues. The CDR3 sequence is CASSPGALRETQYF. CDR3 nucleotide sequence: TGTGCCAGCAGTCCAGGGGCGTTAAGAGAGACCCAGTACTTC.

The chain links TRBV5-1 to TRBJ2-5; D not resolved. CDR3 length equals 14 residues. Trimming cost V 4 bases and J 2 bases, with 12 bases left between them. In germline, CDR1 is SGHRS, CDR2 YFSETQ. The CDR3 protein is CASSPEVAQETQYF. In DNA form, the CDR3 reads TGCGCCAGCAGCCCTGAGGTAGCTCAAGAGACCCAGTACTTC.

The chain recombines TRBV28 with TRBJ2-1, with D perhaps matching TRBD1 (6 bases). The germline CDR1 and CDR2 sequences are MDHEN and SYDVKM. The CDR3 is made up of 11 amino acids. Between the trimmed V and J ends, which lost 8 bases and 10 bases, there was a span of 12 bases. CDR3 sequence reads: CASLGGREQFF. For the CDR3, the DNA is TGTGCCAGCCTTGGGGGCCGGGAGCAGTTCTTC. Using reference TRBV28 and TRBJ2-1 for the parts outside the CDR3, the full variable domain is DVKVTQSSRYLVKRTGEKVFLECVQDMDHENMFWYRQDPGLGLRLIYFSYDVKMKEKGDIPEGYSVSREKKERFSLILESASTNQTSMYLCASLGGREQFFGPGTRLTVL.

The rearrangement links TRBV2 to TRBJ1-5; no clear D gene. In germline, CDR1 is SNHLY, CDR2 FYNNEI. This CDR3 has 13 residues. Between the trimmed V and J ends, which lost 4 bases and 6 bases, there was a span of 10 bases. CDR3 amino acids: CASSGATTQPQHF. CDR3 DNA sequence: TGTGCCAGCAGTGGCGCAACCACTCAGCCCCAGCATTTT. The whole variable domain, filled in from reference TRBV2 and TRBJ1-5, reads EPEVTQTPSHQVTQMGQEVILRCVPISNHLYFYWYRQILGQKVEFLVSFYNNEISEKSEIFDDQFSVERPDGSNFTLKIRSTKLEDSAMYFCASSGATTQPQHFGDGTRLSIL.

DNA for the CDR3: TGTGCCAGCTCACCACTCCAGGGTACCCACAATGAGCAGTTCTTC. This sequence encodes CASSPLQGTHNEQFF. This sequence joins TRBV18 and TRBJ2-1, with D tentatively TRBD1 (5 bases). The CDR3 extends over 15 amino acids. V lost 1 base and J lost 5, with 12 bases in between. CDR1 and CDR2 from the germline V gene are KGHSH and LQKENI.

In DNA form, the CDR3 reads TGTGCCAGCGCCCAGGGAATGACCACAGATACGCAGTATTTT. It yields the protein CASAQGMTTDTQYF. V and J are TRBV5-4 and TRBJ2-3; TRBD1 is a possible D gene (5 bases). CDR1 is SGHNT and CDR2 is YYREEE in the germline V gene (reference sequence). The V gene lost 7 bases and the J gene lost 2 bases, with 14 bases spanning the gap. This CDR3 contains 14 residues. The complete variable domain, with remaining parts taken from reference TRBV5-4 and TRBJ2-3, reads ETGVTQSPTHLIKTRGQQVTLRCSSQSGHNTVSWYQQALGQGPQFIFQYYREEENGRGNFPPRFSGLQFPNYSSELNVNALELDDSALYLCASAQGMTTDTQYFGPGTRLTVL.

The chain employs TRBV5-8 and TRBJ1-4; no definite D call. The germline V gene encodes CDR1 SGHTS and CDR2 YDEGEE. Trimming took 0 bases from V and 6 from J, leaving 21 bases between them. The length of the CDR3 is 18 residues. The CDR3 DNA sequence: TGTGCCAGCAGCTTGGAGTTTAATCCGAGCGGTGCGGATGAAAAACTGTTTTTT. Protein product: CASSLEFNPSGADEKLFF. The complete variable domain, with remaining parts taken from reference TRBV5-8 and TRBJ1-4, reads EAGVTQSPTHLIKTRGQQATLRCSPISGHTSVYWYQQALGLGLQFLLWYDEGEERNRGNFPPRFSGRQFPNYSSELNVNALELEDSALYLCASSLEFNPSGADEKLFFGSGTQLSVL.

J is TRBJ1-1 and V is TRBV18, with a possible D match to TRBD1 (5 bases). V was clipped by 0 bases and J by 4 bases, with 15 bases between them. The CDR3 has 16 amino acids. Germline V gives CDR1 KGHSH, CDR2 LQKENI. The CDR3 loop is CASSPPIQASTTEAFF. CDR3 in DNA: TGTGCCAGCTCACCACCGATACAGGCTTCTACCACTGAAGCTTTCTTT.

This clone was observed a single time. The CDR3 DNA reads as TGTGCCAGCAGTTTAAGGGACAGGAGCGGCTACACCTTC. Its translation is CASSLRDRSGYTF. The chain recombines TRBV28 with TRBJ1-2; TRBD1 matches at 8 bases. J was trimmed by 8 bases and V by 2 bases; bases with no gene match: 4. Germline CDR1 MDHEN, CDR2 SYDVKM. This CDR3 contains 13 residues.

The genes are TRBV5-1 and TRBJ2-3; no clear D gene. The germline V and J ends were trimmed by 4 bases and 5 bases, with 11 bases remaining between them. The length of the CDR3 is 13 residues. Germline assignment: CDR1 SGHRS and CDR2 YFSETQ. For the CDR3, the DNA is TGCGCCAGCAGCCTCTCTTTTCGAGATACGCAGTATTTT. This sequence encodes CASSLSFRDTQYF.

The chain joins TRBV5-6 to TRBJ2-2, with no clear D. Trimming took 3 bases from V and 8 from J, leaving 11 bases between them. CDR1 and CDR2 (germline): SGHDT, YYEEEE. The CDR3 contains 13 residues. CDR3 amino acids: CASSSYRRGELFF. Here the CDR3 DNA reads TGTGCCAGCAGCTCCTACCGAAGAGGGGAGCTGTTTTTT.

The chain carries TRBV11-1 and TRBJ2-7; D unclear. V was clipped by 3 bases and J by 3 bases, with 9 bases between them. Per germline, CDR1 SGHAT and CDR2 FQDESV (reference sequence). This CDR3 contains 13 residues. CDR3 sequence: CASSFRVDYEQYF. For the CDR3, the DNA is TGTGCCAGCAGCTTCCGGGTAGACTACGAGCAGTACTTC. The full variable domain, its missing parts supplied by reference TRBV11-1 and TRBJ2-7, is EAEVAQSPRYKITEKSQAVAFWCDPISGHATLYWYRQILGQGPELLVQFQDESVVDDSQLPKDRFSAERLKGVDSTLKIQPAELGDSAMYLCASSFRVDYEQYFGPGTRLTVT.

The rearrangement joins TRBV7-2 to TRBJ2-3; TRBD2 is a possible D gene (6 bases). The CDR3 has 15 amino acids. The V end lost 6 bases, the J end lost 2 bases, and 15 bases lay between the germline ends. Per germline, CDR1 SGHTA and CDR2 FQGNSA. This CDR3 reads CASSPPGLHTDTQYF. The CDR3 region has the DNA TGTGCCAGCAGTCCTCCGGGACTCCACACAGATACGCAGTATTTT.

The chain carries TRBV4-1 and TRBJ1-6; 9 bases are a match to TRBD1. The V and J ends lost 4 bases and 5 bases, in that order; junction bases with no gene match: 3. Germline V gene lookup returns CDR1 MGHRA and CDR2 YSYEKL. CDR3 length equals 15 residues. As DNA, the CDR3 is TGCGCCAGCAGCCGAGGACAGGGGAATAATTCACCCCTCCACTTT. It yields the protein CASSRGQGNNSPLHF.

The chain's CDR3 is CASSENRGVTDTQYF. The DNA for the CDR3 is TGTGCCAGCAGTGAAAACCGGGGGGTCACAGATACGCAGTATTTT. The J gene is TRBJ2-3, the V gene TRBV2; TRBD2 aligns across 7 bases. The CDR3 loop spans 15 amino acids. CDR1 is SNHLY, CDR2 FYNNEI, per germline. V was pared by 2 bases and J by 2 bases, with 4 bases of the junction left unmatched.

This clone was counted only a few times. This rearrangement joins TRBV19 to TRBJ1-1; 9 nucleotides line up with TRBD1. CDR3 size: 16 residues. V lost 4 bases, J lost 1 base, and 7 bases stayed unmatched. Germline V lookup: CDR1 LNHDA, CDR2 SQIVND (reference sequence). CDR3 sequence (DNA): TGTGCCAGTAGTACCCGGACAGGGGTGGGGAACACTGAAGCTTTCTTT. This gives the protein CASSTRTGVGNTEAFF.